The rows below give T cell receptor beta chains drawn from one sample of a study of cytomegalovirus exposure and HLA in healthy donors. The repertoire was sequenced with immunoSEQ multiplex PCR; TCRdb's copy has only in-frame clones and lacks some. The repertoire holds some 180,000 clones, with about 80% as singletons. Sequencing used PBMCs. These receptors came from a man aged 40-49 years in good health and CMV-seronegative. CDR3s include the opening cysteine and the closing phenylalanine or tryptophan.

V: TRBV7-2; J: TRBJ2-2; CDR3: CASRRTAVNTGELFF
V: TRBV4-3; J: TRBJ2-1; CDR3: CASSHSRGNEQFF
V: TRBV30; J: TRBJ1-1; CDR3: CASDRVSAEAFF
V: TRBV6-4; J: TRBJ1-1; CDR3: CASSDQGAGTEAFF
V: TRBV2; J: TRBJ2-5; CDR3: CASSEFFSGGDGGIQYF
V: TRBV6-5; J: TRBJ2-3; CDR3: CASKPPTDTQYF
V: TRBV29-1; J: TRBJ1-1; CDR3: CSVSEVGTEAFF
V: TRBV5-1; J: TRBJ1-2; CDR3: CASSLSDLQVDGYTF
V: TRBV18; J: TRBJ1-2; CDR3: CASSPDRNYGYTF
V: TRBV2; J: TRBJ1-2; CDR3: CASSEEGQGRGYTF
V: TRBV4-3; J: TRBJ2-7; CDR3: CASSQDRQGSYEQYF
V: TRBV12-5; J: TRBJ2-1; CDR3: CASGLAGNSYNEQFF
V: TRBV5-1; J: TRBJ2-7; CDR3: CASSLIIGTGSDEQYF
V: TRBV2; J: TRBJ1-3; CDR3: CASSERGRSGNTIYF
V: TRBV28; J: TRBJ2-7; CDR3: CASKEGASYEQYF
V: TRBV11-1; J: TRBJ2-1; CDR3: CASSRAGTTYNEQFF
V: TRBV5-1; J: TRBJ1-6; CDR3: CASSSESGTGGSPLHF
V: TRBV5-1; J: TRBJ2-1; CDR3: CASSSLRGGEQFF
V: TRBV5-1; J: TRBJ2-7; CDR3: CASRSSGDSYEQYF
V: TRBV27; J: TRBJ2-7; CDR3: CASRAASPGPYEQYF
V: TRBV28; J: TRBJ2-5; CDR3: CASSLPGLETQYF
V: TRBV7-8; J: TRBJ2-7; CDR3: CASSSRLAGNYEQYF
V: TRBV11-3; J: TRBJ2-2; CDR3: CASSFGTLNTGELFF